The 25 T cell receptor beta chains below come from one sample, sequenced in a study of T cell responses to AZD1222 COVID-19 vaccine. Sequencing was performed with immunoSEQ multiplex PCR; in TCRdb, only in-frame clones are kept and a portion is missing. In the table there are 150,000 to 200,000 clones, about 92% of which are singletons. This specimen was peripheral blood, taken 28 days after the second AZD1222 dose. The source of these receptors is an adult who received the AZD1222 COVID-19 vaccine.

This clone appeared once. The chain carries TRBV2 and TRBJ2-2; D is unclear. The CDR3 spans 13 residues. Trimming took off 2 bases at V and 3 bases at J, with 4 bases between the two ends. In germline, CDR1 is SNHLY, CDR2 FYNNEI. CDR3 loop: CASSEQYTGELFF. The CDR3 bases are TGTGCCAGCAGTGAACAGTACACCGGGGAGCTGTTTTTT.

This chain connects TRBV19 to TRBJ2-5; TRBD2 agrees at 8 bases. Germline V gives CDR1 LNHDA, CDR2 SQIVND (reference sequence). Trimming cost V 1 base and J 1 base; bases outside gene matches: 2. The CDR3 runs to 15 residues. The CDR3 reads CASSIGAGGQETQYF. CDR3 bases: TGTGCCAGTAGTATAGGGGCGGGGGGCCAAGAGACCCAGTACTTC. Full variable domain (outside the CDR3, taken from reference TRBV19 and TRBJ2-5): DGGITQSPKYLFRKEGQNVTLSCEQNLNHDAMYWYRQDPGQGLRLIYYSQIVNDFQKGDIAEGYSVSREKKESFPLTVTSAQKNPTAFYLCASSIGAGGQETQYFGPGTRLLVL.

The genes are TRBV7-9 and TRBJ1-2, with D possibly TRBD1 on 6 matching bases. CDR3 length: 15 residues. CDR1 is SEHNR, CDR2 FQNEAQ, per germline (reference sequence). The V and J ends lost 1 base and 3 bases respectively, with 12 bases between them. DNA of the CDR3: TGTGCCAGCAGCTTAGTACAGGGCGGCTACTATGGCTACACCTTC. This codes for CASSLVQGGYYGYTF.

This clone was found a few times. The V gene is TRBV13, the J gene TRBJ2-7, with D tentatively TRBD1 (6 bases). The CDR3 length is 13 residues. CDR1 and CDR2 from the germline V gene are PRHDT and FYEKMQ (reference sequence). Between the trimmed V and J ends, which lost 5 bases and 2 bases, there was a span of 10 bases. The CDR3: CASSLRTAYEQYF. The CDR3 nucleotides read TGTGCCAGCAGCCTAAGGACAGCCTACGAGCAGTACTTC.

J is TRBJ2-3 and V is TRBV13, with D perhaps TRBD1 (6 bases). The CDR3 consists of 15 residues. Germline V gene data show CDR1 as PRHDT and CDR2 as FYEKMQ (reference sequence). The V and J ends lost 3 bases and 2 bases respectively, with 12 bases between them. CDR3: CASSFGTYNTDTQYF. CDR3 nucleotides: TGTGCCAGCAGCTTTGGGACATATAACACAGATACGCAGTATTTT.

The gene calls are TRBV6-2 or TRBV6-3 and TRBJ2-7; D gene unclear. The CDR3 has 15 amino acids. Trimming left V 4 bases short and J 4 bases short, with 17 bases between. CDR1 and CDR2 (germline): MNHEY, SVGEGT. The CDR3 DNA reads as TGTGCCAGCAGTTCCGCGGATGGCGGACGGTACGAGCAGTACTTC. It codes for CASSSADGGRYEQYF.

The table lists this clone with a count of one. One end of the junction fails to match germline, which may point to a read error. V usage is TRBV5-1 and J usage is TRBJ2-6; 9 bases are a match to TRBD1. The CDR3 runs to 18 residues. Per germline, CDR1 SGHRS and CDR2 YFSETQ. The CDR3 here is CASNLGDRVPSGANVLTF. In DNA, the CDR3 is TGCGCCAGCAACTTGGGGGACAGGGTCCCTTCTGGGGCCAACGTCCTGACTTTC.

This clone was detected once. This chain connects TRBV29-1 to TRBJ1-1; D is unresolved. CDR3 length: 12 residues. With 8 bases removed from V and 6 bases from J, the gap between germline ends came to 16 bases. Germline lookup yields CDR1 SQVTM and CDR2 ANQGSEA. CDR3 coding DNA: TGCAGCTACCAAGCCGTGTCGTCTGAAGCTTTCTTT. Translation gives CSYQAVSSEAFF. Combining the CDR3 with reference TRBV29-1 and TRBJ1-1 gives the whole variable domain SAVISQKPSRDICQRGTSLTIQCQVDSQVTMMFWYRQQPGQSLTLIATANQGSEATYESGFVIDKFPISRPNLTFSTLTVSNMSPEDSSIYLCSYQAVSSEAFFGQGTRLTVV.

The chain links TRBV29-1 to TRBJ2-1; 8 bases fit TRBD2. Unmatched junction bases numbered 0, after V lost 5 bases and J lost 0 bases. Per germline, CDR1 SQVTM and CDR2 ANQGSEA. The CDR3 runs to 13 residues. The chain's CDR3 is CSVRGGSYNEQFF. CDR3 in DNA: TGCAGCGTTCGGGGGGGCTCCTACAATGAGCAGTTCTTC.

V is TRBV19 and J is TRBJ1-5; D remains unclear. Germline V CDR1 and CDR2: LNHDA, SQIVND (reference sequence). This CDR3 spans 15 amino acids. V was trimmed by 5 bases and J by 7 bases, leaving 18 bases between them. CDR3 region: CASSAGWGGGQPQHF. CDR3 coding DNA: TGTGCCAGTAGTGCCGGGTGGGGAGGCGGACAGCCCCAGCATTTT.

CDR3 sequence: CASSDPRGLEQYF. The CDR3 DNA is TGCGCCAGCAGCGATCCCAGGGGATTGGAGCAGTACTTC. This chain uses TRBV4-1 with TRBJ2-7; tentative D call: TRBD1 (6 bases). This CDR3 region has 13 residues. Trimming pared 5 bases from V and 7 bases from J, leaving 15 bases between. CDR1 is MGHRA, CDR2 YSYEKL, per germline.

V is TRBV10-2 and J is TRBJ1-1, with a possible D match to TRBD1 (5 bases). V was cut by 5 bases and J by 3 bases, with 16 bases left in between. Germline CDR1 and CDR2: WSHSY and SAAADI. CDR3 length: 15 residues. The CDR3 protein is CASSFRPTGDTEAFF. DNA for the CDR3: TGCGCCAGCAGTTTCCGGCCAACGGGGGACACTGAAGCTTTCTTT.

V is TRBV7-8 and J is TRBJ2-7; the D gene is possibly TRBD2 (6 bases). This CDR3 has 15 amino acids. Germline CDR1 and CDR2: SGHVS and FQNEAQ. The V and J ends lost 5 bases and 2 bases respectively, with 16 bases between them. Here the CDR3 reads CASSQPVGGTYEQYF. CDR3 bases: TGTGCCAGCAGCCAGCCGGTGGGGGGAACCTACGAGCAGTACTTC.

This sequence joins TRBV27 and TRBJ2-5, with D possibly being TRBD2 (5 bases). V gave up 6 bases and J gave up 5 bases, with 16 bases separating them. This CDR3 has 14 residues. Germline lookup yields CDR1 MNHEY and CDR2 SMNVEV (reference sequence). This CDR3 is CASRRLSAGETQYF. CDR3 nucleotides: TGTGCCAGCAGGCGACTCTCCGCGGGTGAGACCCAGTACTTC.

V usage is TRBV12-3 or TRBV12-4 and J usage is TRBJ1-1; D is unclear. The CDR3 runs 12 residues. V was cut by 6 bases and J by 11 bases, with 16 bases left in between. The CDR3 bases are TGTGCCAGCAGCCCATCGGGCCTCGGGGCTTTCTTT. Translating it yields CASSPSGLGAFF.

The V gene is TRBV3-1 (or the pseudogene TRBV3-2), the J gene TRBJ2-1, with 10 bases that match TRBD2. From germline, CDR1 is LGHDT and CDR2 YNNKEL (reference sequence). CDR3 length: 19 residues. J gave up 2 bases and V 0 bases, and 10 bases lay outside the gene matches. The CDR3 protein is CASSQDLTSGPSPYNEQFF. The CDR3 bases are TGTGCCAGCAGCCAAGACCTGACTAGCGGGCCTTCCCCCTACAATGAGCAGTTCTTC.

The chain links TRBV6-7 to TRBJ2-7; tentative D call: TRBD2 (5 bases). TRBV6-7 is annotated as an ORF whose role is uncertain. The CDR3 covers 17 residues. The ends were cut back, 1 base at V and 0 bases at J, with 16 bases in the middle. As DNA, the CDR3 is TGTGCCAGCAGTTACTTGCCGGAGGCGATTTCCTCCTACGAGCAGTACTTC. This translates into CASSYLPEAISSYEQYF.

The chain couples TRBV7-6 to TRBJ2-5; the D gene is possibly TRBD1 (5 bases). The germline V gene encodes CDR1 SGHVS and CDR2 FNYEAQ. V lost 0 bases, J lost 0 bases, and 8 bases lay in between. This CDR3 is built from 15 residues. CDR3 region: CASSLAGAYQETQYF. The CDR3 DNA reads TGTGCCAGCAGCTTAGCAGGGGCGTACCAAGAGACCCAGTACTTC.

V usage is TRBV24-1 and J usage is TRBJ1-1, with D unclear. Germline CDR1 reads KGHDR; CDR2 reads SFDVKD. This CDR3 spans 16 amino acids. Trimming took off 5 bases at V and 3 bases at J, with 18 bases between the two ends. The chain's CDR3 is CATSASTPGGDTEAFF. CDR3 nucleotide sequence: TGTGCCACCAGTGCTTCGACCCCAGGCGGGGACACTGAAGCTTTCTTT.

This clone is a singleton in its sample. The chain carries TRBV5-5 and TRBJ1-1; no firm D call. The V gene lost 2 bases and the J gene lost 3 bases, with 11 bases spanning the gap. This CDR3 contains 14 residues. Germline CDR1 SGHKS, CDR2 YYEKEE (reference sequence). The DNA of the CDR3 is TGTGCCAGCAGCTTAAGGTTCAGCCACACTGAAGCTTTCTTT. Translated, it gives CASSLRFSHTEAFF.

The V call is TRBV10-3, the J call TRBJ1-5; D is unclear. The CDR3 covers 12 residues. Per the germline V gene, CDR1 is ENHRY and CDR2 is SYGVKD. V lost 8 bases and J 7 bases, leaving 12 bases between the germline ends. CDR3 sequence: CAISQEGQPQHF. CDR3 bases: TGTGCCATCTCACAAGAAGGCCAGCCCCAGCATTTT.

The CDR3 loop reads CASSVAGGTYNEQFF. The CDR3 DNA reads as TGTGCCAGCAGCGTAGCGGGGGGGACCTACAATGAGCAGTTCTTC. V usage is TRBV5-8 and J usage is TRBJ2-1; 11 bases align to TRBD2. CDR3 size: 15 residues. Trimming removed 4 bases from V and 2 bases from J; junction bases left unmatched: 2. From germline, CDR1 is SGHTS and CDR2 YDEGEE.

This clone was counted between two and nine times. V and J are TRBV2 and TRBJ2-7; D call uncertain. Germline assignment: CDR1 SNHLY and CDR2 FYNNEI. The CDR3 sequence is 14 residues long. Trimming removed 2 bases from V and 5 bases from J, with 13 bases in between. CDR3 coding DNA: TGTGCCAGCAGTGAACAGGTAGTCATCCACGAGCAGTACTTC. Protein: CASSEQVVIHEQYF.

The chain uses TRBV6-1 and TRBJ1-5, with 9 nucleotides matching TRBD1. The CDR3 is 16 amino acids. Germline CDR1 reads MNHNS; CDR2 reads SASEGT. V lost 2 bases to trimming and J lost 5 bases; unmatched junction nucleotides: 7. The CDR3 loop reads CASSERGQGGDQPQHF. CDR3 coding DNA: TGTGCCAGCAGTGAAAGGGGACAGGGTGGTGATCAGCCCCAGCATTTT.

The rearrangement uses TRBV5-8 and TRBJ2-4, with TRBD1 identical over 10 bases. This CDR3 is built from 18 residues. Germline V gene lookup returns CDR1 SGHTS and CDR2 YDEGEE. The J segment lost 4 bases and the V segment lost 4 bases, leaving 14 bases of the junction unmatched. The CDR3 sequence: CASSPFAGTGARKNIQYF. Written as DNA, the CDR3 is TGTGCCAGCAGCCCCTTCGCCGGGACAGGGGCTCGAAAAAACATTCAGTACTTC.